The 19 T cell receptor beta chains in this list originate from one sample, sequenced in a study of identical twins. TCRdb reprocessed the 5' RACE reads via MiXCR and lists one record per CDR3 protein. The table shows roughly 190,000 distinct CDR3 sequences, with more than 15% occurring only once. The sample was also linked to a second study, of T cells expressing NK-cell markers.

The sequenced sample consisted of CD8+ T cells sorted from blood. The source of these receptors is a woman aged 18-29 years in good health.

This clonotype was seen more than once but under ten times. The chain carries TRBV3-1 and TRBJ1-2; D ambiguous. The CDR3 covers 12 residues. Trimming took 0 bases from V and 4 from J, leaving 3 bases between them. The germline gives CDR1 LGHDT, CDR2 YNNKEL (reference sequence). CDR3 protein: CASSQDRYGYTF. The DNA of the CDR3 is TGTGCCAGCAGCCAAGATCGCTATGGCTACACCTTC.

The rearrangement uses TRBV15 and TRBJ2-1; weak D call: TRBD1 (5 bases). The CDR3 is 16 amino acids. The germline gives CDR1 LNHNV, CDR2 YYDKDF (reference sequence). V lost 4 bases to trimming and J lost 2 bases, with 15 bases between them. As DNA, the CDR3 is TGTGCCACCAGCAACCCTCGACAGACCCCCTACAATGAGCAGTTCTTC. The encoded protein is CATSNPRQTPYNEQFF.

This chain connects TRBV6-2 or TRBV6-3 to TRBJ2-5, with 7 bases identical to TRBD2. The germline V gene has CDR1 MNHEY and CDR2 SVGEGT. V gave up 7 bases and J gave up 4 bases; unmatched junction bases: 9. This CDR3 has 14 residues. CDR3 sequence reads: CASTFQPGGETQYF. As DNA, the CDR3 is TGTGCCAGCACCTTTCAGCCGGGAGGAGAGACCCAGTACTTC.

The genes are TRBV27 and TRBJ2-1; D perhaps matches TRBD2 (6 bases). V lost 3 bases to trimming and J lost 6 bases, with 12 bases between them. From germline, CDR1 is MNHEY and CDR2 SMNVEV (reference sequence). There are 14 residues in the CDR3. CDR3 nucleotides: TGTGCCAGCAGTTTTGGTCTGGGGGGCAATGAGCAGTTCTTC. Protein product: CASSFGLGGNEQFF.

This clonotype was counted between two and nine times. The V gene is TRBV25-1, the J gene TRBJ2-1, with unresolved D. V was trimmed by 6 bases and J by 4 bases, leaving 7 bases between them. Germline V gene data show CDR1 as MGHDK and CDR2 as SYGVNS. This CDR3 comprises 12 residues. The CDR3 DNA follows: TGTGCCAGCAGAGGACCATACAATGAGCAGTTCTTC. Amino acids: CASRGPYNEQFF. The whole variable domain, remainder taken from reference TRBV25-1 and TRBJ2-1, is EADIYQTPRYLVIGTGKKITLECSQTMGHDKMYWYQQDPGMELHLIHYSYGVNSTEKGDLSSESTVSRIRTEHFPLTLESARPSHTSQYLCASRGPYNEQFFGPGTRLTVL.

This clonotype was observed a handful of times. V usage is TRBV7-9 and J usage is TRBJ2-2, with 8 bases fitting TRBD1. V was clipped by 3 bases and J by 9 bases; unmatched bases: 12. In germline, CDR1 is SEHNR, CDR2 FQNEAQ (reference sequence). The CDR3 consists of 16 residues. Here the CDR3 DNA reads TGTGCCAGCAGCTTCCCTTCAGGGGGCGCTTCCCGGGAGCTGTTTTTT. Its protein is CASSFPSGGASRELFF. The full variable domain, with the rest looked up from reference TRBV7-9 and TRBJ2-2, is DTGVSQNPRHKITKRGQNVTFRCDPISEHNRLYWYRQTLGQGPEFLTYFQNEAQLEKSRLLSDRFSAERPKGSFSTLEIQRTEQGDSAMYLCASSFPSGGASRELFFGEGSRLTVL.

This clonotype was detected a few times. The rearrangement uses TRBV7-9 and TRBJ2-1; no reliable D call. The CDR3 runs to 14 residues. Germline values: CDR1 SEHNR, CDR2 FQNEAQ (reference sequence). Deletions cut 1 base from V and 1 base from J, with 5 bases between. The CDR3 bases are TGTGCCAGCAGCTTAGATTTTTCCTACAATGAGCAGTTCTTC. Protein: CASSLDFSYNEQFF.

This clonotype showed up just a few times. The CDR3 reads CASSQDRGLAGDTQYF. The CDR3 nucleotides read TGTGCCAGCAGCCAAGATAGGGGACTAGCTGGCGATACGCAGTATTTT. The genes are TRBV3-1 and TRBJ2-3; 9 bases line up with TRBD2. The CDR3 loop spans 16 amino acids. V was pared by 0 bases and J by 6 bases, with 7 bases of the junction left unmatched. Germline V CDR1 and CDR2: LGHDT, YNNKEL (reference sequence).

The V gene is TRBV20-1, the J gene TRBJ2-7; TRBD1 matches 9 bases. The CDR3 totals 14 residues. V lost 5 bases, J lost 5 bases, and 10 bases stayed unmatched. Per germline, CDR1 DFQATT and CDR2 SNEGSKA (reference sequence). The CDR3 coding sequence is TGCAGTGCTGTTCTCCGGGACAGGGACCACGAGCAGTACTTC. Residues: CSAVLRDRDHEQYF.

This clonotype occurred a few times. The chain recombines TRBV18 with TRBJ2-1; tentatively, D is TRBD1 (5 bases). Germline V gene lookup returns CDR1 KGHSH and CDR2 LQKENI. The CDR3 has 15 amino acids. V lost 4 bases and J 8 bases, leaving 18 bases between the germline ends. CDR3 nucleotide sequence: TGTGCCAGCTCACAGGACACCTCCTTGTGGGATGAGCAGTTCTTC. This sequence encodes CASSQDTSLWDEQFF.

J is TRBJ2-7 and V is TRBV4-3; D may be TRBD1 (5 bases). Trimming left V 0 bases short and J 12 bases short, with 9 bases between. The CDR3 spans 11 residues. The germline gives CDR1 LGHNA, CDR2 YSLEER. Here the CDR3 reads CASSQDGALYF. The CDR3 nucleotides are TGCGCCAGCAGCCAAGATGGGGCCCTGTACTTC.

This clonotype has just a few counts. The chain carries TRBV7-6 and TRBJ2-3, with 13 bases matching TRBD2. The germline V gene has CDR1 SGHVS and CDR2 FNYEAQ. With 5 bases clipped from V and 0 bases from J, the junction kept 5 bases outside the gene matches. The CDR3 covers 17 residues. The CDR3 region has the DNA TGTGCCAGCAGCGGACTAGCGGGGGATCCTAGCACAGATACGCAGTATTTT. It is translated as CASSGLAGDPSTDTQYF.

This clonotype was seen a few times. This chain joins TRBV7-9 and TRBJ2-1; 7 nucleotides match TRBD2. Germline values: CDR1 SEHNR, CDR2 FQNEAQ (reference sequence). The CDR3 has 16 residues. J lost 7 bases, V lost 3 bases, and 12 bases had no gene match. CDR3 DNA sequence: TGTGCCAGCAGCTTTCTCGCGGGAGAGGGTAGAAATGAGCAGTTCTTC. It translates to CASSFLAGEGRNEQFF.

The chain uses TRBV11-1 and TRBJ2-1, with 8 nucleotides matching TRBD1. The CDR3 extends over 18 amino acids. Germline assignment: CDR1 SGHAT and CDR2 FQDESV (reference sequence). Trimming took 6 bases from V and 0 from J; bases not matched to a gene: 13. CDR3 sequence reads: CASSQGTGGSSSYNEQFF. The CDR3 nucleotides read TGTGCCAGCAGTCAAGGGACAGGCGGATCGAGCTCCTACAATGAGCAGTTCTTC.

V and J are TRBV10-2 and TRBJ2-4, with TRBD2 as a possible D gene (5 bases). Germline CDR1 is WSHSY and CDR2 is SAAADI. The V gene lost 8 bases and the J gene lost 8 bases, with 13 bases spanning the gap. CDR3 length: 12 amino acids. The DNA for the CDR3 is TGCGCCAGCTGGGTTCCCGGGGACATTCAGTACTTC. It codes for CASWVPGDIQYF.

This chain connects TRBV29-1 to TRBJ1-2; 8 bases align to TRBD1. The germline V gene encodes CDR1 SQVTM and CDR2 ANQGSEA. V lost 4 bases to trimming and J lost 5 bases; unmatched junction nucleotides: 0. CDR3 length: 11 amino acids. CDR3: CSVGDRYGYTF. The CDR3 DNA follows: TGCAGCGTTGGGGACAGGTATGGCTACACCTTC.

This clonotype was picked up one time. This chain links TRBV7-9 with TRBJ2-7; D might be TRBD1 (6 bases). V gave up 1 base and J gave up 5 bases, with 12 bases separating them. Germline CDR1 reads SEHNR; CDR2 reads FQNEAQ (reference sequence). This CDR3 spans 14 amino acids. The CDR3 DNA follows: TGTGCCAGCAGCTTAGACAGGGCCGGGGACGAGCAGTACTTC. Its protein is CASSLDRAGDEQYF.

This clonotype occurred a few times. The J gene is TRBJ2-2, the V gene TRBV7-9; no clear D gene. V lost 5 bases and J lost 0, with 10 bases in between. The germline V gene has CDR1 SEHNR and CDR2 FQNEAQ (reference sequence). The CDR3 spans 15 residues. The CDR3 DNA reads as TGTGCCAGCAGCAGGAGTACCTCGAACACCGGGGAGCTGTTTTTT. Its protein product is CASSRSTSNTGELFF.

This clonotype was detected a few times. The chain joins TRBV3-1 to TRBJ2-4; 10 bases agree with TRBD1. The germline CDR1 and CDR2 sequences are LGHDT and YNNKEL (reference sequence). V gave up 4 bases and J gave up 4 bases; unmatched junction bases: 4. The CDR3 is 15 residues long. The CDR3 DNA sequence: TGTGCCAGCAGCCCCGGGACAGGGGCAAAAAACATTCAGTACTTC. Translation gives CASSPGTGAKNIQYF.